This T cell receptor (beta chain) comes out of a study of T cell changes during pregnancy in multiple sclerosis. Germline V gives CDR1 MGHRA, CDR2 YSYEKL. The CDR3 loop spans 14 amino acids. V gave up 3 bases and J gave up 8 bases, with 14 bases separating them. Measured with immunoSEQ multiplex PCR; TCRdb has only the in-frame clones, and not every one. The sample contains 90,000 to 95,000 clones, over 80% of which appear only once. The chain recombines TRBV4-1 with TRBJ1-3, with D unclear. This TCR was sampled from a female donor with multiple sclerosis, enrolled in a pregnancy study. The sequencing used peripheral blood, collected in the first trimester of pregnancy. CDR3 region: CASSHPGIEYTIYF. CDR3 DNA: TGCGCCAGCAGCCATCCGGGGATTGAATACACCATATATTTT.